Described below is a single TCR beta chain sequence and its context. What antigen it recognizes has not been identified. No base qualities exist here, and no much larger clone lies one base off it. The sample comes from a study of shared clonotypes between healthy human individuals (dated by TCRdb to the early 2020s). Regarding the study in general: A couple of women and a few men aged 18 to 49 years were included in the cohort. For each donor, three plates each were used for CD4 naive and CD4 memory, two plates were used for CD8 naive, and one plate was used for CD8 memory. To estimate repertoire size and how much clonotype sharing occurs between individuals, the study deeply sequenced the blood TCR repertoires of roughly 5 healthy adults. Different laboratories and diverse techniques were used to prepare libraries and sequence TCR repertoires, to increase sequencing depth and limit assay-specific biases. Between about 0.8 and 9 billion PBMCs per donor were obtained by leukapheresis. Study-level results and caveats: Estimated clonotype richness was generally larger for naive than for memory subsets. Pairwise subsampling indicated that sequencing depth was expected to affect the degree of clonotype sharing among donors. Even with the large sequencing depth, rarefaction of the sorted-subset datasets indicated that sequencing was incomplete. Sampling was limited to blood, and TCR repertoires in tissue likely differ from TCR repertoires in blood. When four donors were compared, the shared fraction of clonotypes was around 4.6% for naive CD4, about 4% for naive CD8, 2% to 2.5% for memory CD4, and roughly 0.4% for memory CD8. Because the study included only a small number of donors, the genetic and exposure-history diversity represented was limited. Clonotypes shared by all four sorted-subset donors showed higher generation probabilities than non-shared clonotypes.

For this chain, trimming is 5 bases at the V end and 2 bases at the J end, and the number of junction bases without a gene match is 6. The germline V gene yields SGHAT for CDR1 and FQNNGV for CDR2. The CDR3, cysteine through phenylalanine, is 16 amino acids long. Kept here is only the CDR3 DNA, which spans 48 bases and is read in frame from base 1. Using the deep immunoSEQ assay, multiplex PCR amplified TCR CDR3 regions from genomic DNA. Extracted genomic DNA from each cell subset was distributed evenly across all wells of several immunoSEQ 96-well plates, and each plate was treated as a replicate. For sorted subsets, about 210 ng of genomic DNA, equivalent to 30,000 or so T cell genomes, went into each replicate PCR. The purified libraries were quantified using a Qubit 3.0 fluorometer, sized with a Bioanalyzer 2100, and then quantified again using the KAPA Library Quantification kit. Every immunoSEQ 96-well plate was sequenced on a dedicated single-read 150-cycle Illumina NextSeq 550 flow cell. In the authors' own workflow: The immunoSEQ output contained only junctional sequences without quality scores, so filtering could not match that applied to full-length reads. To assign V/J genes and CDR3, sequences were annotated against IMGT germline references using PyIR, a Python wrapper for IgBLAST v1.9. Any read was removed if the V/J assignment was weak (E-value above 1e-6), the CDR3 was missing, or the read contained stop codons, out-of-frame junctions, or ambiguous translated residues. V3J clonotypes were defined as sequences sharing the same inferred V gene, J gene, and CDR3 amino acid sequence. The percentage overlap between two repertoires was calculated by dividing the number of shared unique clonotypes by the size of the smaller repertoire. RTK rarefaction, the Chao1 estimator, and Recon v2.1 estimates of unobserved clonotypes were used to assess repertoire richness. Generation probabilities for all TCRbeta clonotypes obtained by the gDNA method from a handful of donors were computed using OLGA. What TCRdb holds here is the immuneACCESS table cut down to in-frame rearrangements. Part of the clones is not present; checked against another copy, under half of the missing clones reflect an unresolved V gene, and the others are unexplained. For V, J and clone size, that table is used; D and trimming come from the DNA. In all, the sample holds about 2.3 million clones, and 85% to 95% of those were seen once. Jointly, the top ten make up 0.3% to 0.45% of the sample.

The donors were healthy, HIV-negative adults who had no recently reported acute infections or vaccinations. All donors were Caucasian adults living in Nashville, Tennessee, USA. CD4+ T cells were enriched by magnetic negative selection; naive cells were then positively selected on CD45RA, and the negative fraction formed the memory subset. Blood was collected by leukapheresis, and PBMCs were isolated by Ficoll-Histopaque density gradient centrifugation and then cryopreserved in liquid nitrogen vapor phase. Purity and quantity of every magnetically sorted T cell population were checked by analytical flow cytometry. Genomic DNA was isolated from every sorted fraction and measured by UV absorbance on a Nanodrop 2000c.

The rearranged chain carries TRBV11-2 and TRBJ2-5; 12 of the junction bases match TRBD1. The clonotype was recovered from a man in his late teens or twenties in good health. Some clones in this sample may be carry-over from other donors' samples. Material: naive CD4+ T cells from PBMCs. The cell subset or site label for this specimen denotes: CD45RA+ positively selected. The sequenced DNA: TGTGCCAGCAGCATCCGGGACAGGGGGCTACAAGAGACCCAGTACTTC. Translation gives CASSIRDRGLQETQYF. When the CDR3 is completed using the reference TRBV11-2 and TRBJ2-5 genes on either side, the full variable domain is EAGVAQSPRYKIIEKRQSVAFWCNPISGHATLYWYQQILGQGPKLLIQFQNNGVVDDSQLPKDRFSAERLKGVDSTLKIQPAKLEDSAVYLCASSIRDRGLQETQYFGPGTRLLVL.